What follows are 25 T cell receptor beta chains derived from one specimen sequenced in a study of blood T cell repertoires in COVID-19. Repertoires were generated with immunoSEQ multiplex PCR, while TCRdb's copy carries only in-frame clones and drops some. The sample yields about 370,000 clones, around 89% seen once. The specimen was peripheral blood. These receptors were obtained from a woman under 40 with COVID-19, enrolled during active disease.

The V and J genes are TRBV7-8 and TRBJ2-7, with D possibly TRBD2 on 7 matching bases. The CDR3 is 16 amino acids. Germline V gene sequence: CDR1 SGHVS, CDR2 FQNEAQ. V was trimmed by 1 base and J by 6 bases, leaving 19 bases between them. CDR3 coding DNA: TGTGCCAGCAGCTTAGGGAGGGGGGGCCCGTCTGCCGAGCAGTACTTC. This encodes CASSLGRGGPSAEQYF.

This chain's CDR3 is CASTLLGAGSSGNTIYF. Written as DNA, the CDR3 is TGTGCCAGCACGCTCTTAGGGGCGGGGAGCTCTGGAAACACCATATATTTT. The chain links TRBV11-2 to TRBJ1-3, with D perhaps TRBD1 (5 bases). Trimming shortened V by 7 bases and J by 0 bases, and 19 bases separated the two germline ends. Germline V gene data show CDR1 as SGHAT and CDR2 as FQNNGV. The CDR3 has 17 residues.

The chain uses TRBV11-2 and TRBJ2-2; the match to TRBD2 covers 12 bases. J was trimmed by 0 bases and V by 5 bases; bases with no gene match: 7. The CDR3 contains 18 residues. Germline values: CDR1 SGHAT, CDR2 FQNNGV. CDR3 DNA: TGTGCCAGCAGCCCCCGACTAGCGGGGGCTTCGAACACCGGGGAGCTGTTTTTT. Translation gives CASSPRLAGASNTGELFF. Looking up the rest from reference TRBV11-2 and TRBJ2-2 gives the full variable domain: EAGVAQSPRYKIIEKRQSVAFWCNPISGHATLYWYQQILGQGPKLLIQFQNNGVVDDSQLPKDRFSAERLKGVDSTLKIQPAKLEDSAVYLCASSPRLAGASNTGELFFGEGSRLTVL.

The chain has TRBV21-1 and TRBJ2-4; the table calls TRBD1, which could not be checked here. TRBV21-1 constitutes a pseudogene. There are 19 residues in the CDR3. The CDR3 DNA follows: TGTGCCAGCAGCAAAGTGGGGACAGGGGGCTTTCGGGCCAAAAACATTCAGTACTTC. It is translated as CASSKVGTGGFRAKNIQYF.

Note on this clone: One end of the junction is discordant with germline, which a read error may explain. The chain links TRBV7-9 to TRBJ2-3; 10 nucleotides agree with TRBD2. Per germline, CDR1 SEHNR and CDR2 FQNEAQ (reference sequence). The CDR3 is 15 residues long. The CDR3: CASSIAGGRVDTQYF. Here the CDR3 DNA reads TGTGCCAGCAGCATAGCGGGAGGACGGGTAGATACGCAGTATTTT.

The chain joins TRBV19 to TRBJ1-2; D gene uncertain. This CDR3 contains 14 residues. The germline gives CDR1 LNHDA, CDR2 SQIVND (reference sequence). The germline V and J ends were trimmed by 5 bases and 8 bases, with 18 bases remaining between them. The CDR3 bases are TGTGCCAGTAGTCCACTCGTTCCTTCCAAGGGCTACACCTTC. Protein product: CASSPLVPSKGYTF.

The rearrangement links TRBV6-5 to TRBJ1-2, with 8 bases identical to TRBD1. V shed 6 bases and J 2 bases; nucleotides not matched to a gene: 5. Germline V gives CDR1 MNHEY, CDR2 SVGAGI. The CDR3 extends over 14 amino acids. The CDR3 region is CASRPQGVNYGYTF. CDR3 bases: TGTGCCAGCAGACCACAGGGGGTAAACTATGGCTACACCTTC.

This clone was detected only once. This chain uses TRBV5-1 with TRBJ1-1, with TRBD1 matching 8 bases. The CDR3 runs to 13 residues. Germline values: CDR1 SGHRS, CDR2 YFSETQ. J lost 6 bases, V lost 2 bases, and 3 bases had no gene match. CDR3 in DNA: TGCGCCAGCAGCTTTACAGGGGGTTCTGAAGCTTTCTTT. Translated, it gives CASSFTGGSEAFF. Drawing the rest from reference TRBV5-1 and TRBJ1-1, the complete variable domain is KAGVTQTPRYLIKTRGQQVTLSCSPISGHRSVSWYQQTPGQGLQFLFEYFSETQRNKGNFPGRFSGRQFSNSRSEMNVSTLELGDSALYLCASSFTGGSEAFFGQGTRLTVV.

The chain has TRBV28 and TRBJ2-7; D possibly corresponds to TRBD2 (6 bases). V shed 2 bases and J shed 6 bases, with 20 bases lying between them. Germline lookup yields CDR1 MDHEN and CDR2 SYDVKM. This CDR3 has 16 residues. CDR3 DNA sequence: TGTGCCAGCAGTTTAATAGGAGCGGGCCACCTGGGCGAGCAGTACTTC. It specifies CASSLIGAGHLGEQYF.

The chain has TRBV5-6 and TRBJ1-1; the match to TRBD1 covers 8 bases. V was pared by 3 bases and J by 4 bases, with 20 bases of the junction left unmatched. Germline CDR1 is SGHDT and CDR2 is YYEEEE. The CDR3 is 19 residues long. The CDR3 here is CASSYTPLGLITGGTEAFF. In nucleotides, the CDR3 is TGTGCCAGCAGCTATACACCGCTTGGGCTTATAACAGGGGGCACTGAAGCTTTCTTT.

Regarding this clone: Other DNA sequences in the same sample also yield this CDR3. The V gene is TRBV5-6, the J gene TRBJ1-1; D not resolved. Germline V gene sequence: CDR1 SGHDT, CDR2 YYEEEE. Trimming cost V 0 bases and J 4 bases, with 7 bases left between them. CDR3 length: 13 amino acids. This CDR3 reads CASSLGTATEAFF. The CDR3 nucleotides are TGTGCCAGCAGCTTGGGTACAGCCACTGAAGCTTTCTTT.

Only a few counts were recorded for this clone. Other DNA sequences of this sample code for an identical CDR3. CDR3 sequence reads: CASSSGLAGYNEQFF. The CDR3 DNA follows: TGTGCCAGCAGCTCAGGACTAGCGGGGTACAATGAGCAGTTCTTC. The rearrangement joins TRBV11-2 to TRBJ2-1, with TRBD2 matching over 12 bases. Looked up from germline, CDR1 is SGHAT and CDR2 is FQNNGV. The J segment lost 4 bases and the V segment lost 4 bases, leaving 2 bases of the junction unmatched. The CDR3 is 15 amino acids.

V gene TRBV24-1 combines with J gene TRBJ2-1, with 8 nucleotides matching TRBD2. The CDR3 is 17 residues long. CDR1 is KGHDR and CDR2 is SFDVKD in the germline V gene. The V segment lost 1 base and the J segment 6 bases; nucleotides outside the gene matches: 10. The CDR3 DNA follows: TGTGCCACCAGTGATTTTGGGGCAGCGGGAGTGCGCAATGAGCAGTTCTTC. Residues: CATSDFGAAGVRNEQFF.

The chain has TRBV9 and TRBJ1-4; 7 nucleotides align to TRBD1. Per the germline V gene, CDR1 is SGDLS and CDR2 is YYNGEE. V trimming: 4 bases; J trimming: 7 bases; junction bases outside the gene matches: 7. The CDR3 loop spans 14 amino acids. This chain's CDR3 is CASSPRQGGEKLFF. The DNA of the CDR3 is TGTGCCAGCAGCCCTCGACAGGGCGGTGAAAAACTGTTTTTT.

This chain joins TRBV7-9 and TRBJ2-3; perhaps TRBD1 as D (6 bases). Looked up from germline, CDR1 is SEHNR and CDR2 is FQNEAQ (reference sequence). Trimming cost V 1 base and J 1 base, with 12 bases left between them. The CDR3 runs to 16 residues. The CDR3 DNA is TGTGCCAGCAGCTTAGATCCTAAGGGGGGCACAGATACGCAGTATTTT. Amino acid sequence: CASSLDPKGGTDTQYF. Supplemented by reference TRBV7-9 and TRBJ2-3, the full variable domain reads DTGVSQNPRHKITKRGQNVTFRCDPISEHNRLYWYRQTLGQGPEFLTYFQNEAQLEKSRLLSDRFSAERPKGSFSTLEIQRTEQGDSAMYLCASSLDPKGGTDTQYFGPGTRLTVL.

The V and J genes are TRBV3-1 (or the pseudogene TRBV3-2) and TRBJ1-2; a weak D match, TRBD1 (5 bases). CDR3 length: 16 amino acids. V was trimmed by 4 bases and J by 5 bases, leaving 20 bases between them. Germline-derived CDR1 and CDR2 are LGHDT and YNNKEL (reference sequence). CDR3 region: CASSPSGGRRIYGYTF. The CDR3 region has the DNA TGTGCCAGCAGCCCTTCCGGGGGACGTCGAATTTATGGCTACACCTTC.

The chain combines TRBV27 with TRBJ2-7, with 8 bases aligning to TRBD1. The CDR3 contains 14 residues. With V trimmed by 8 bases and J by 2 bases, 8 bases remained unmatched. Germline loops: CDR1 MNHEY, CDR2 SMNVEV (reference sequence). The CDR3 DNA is TGTGCCAGCTCCCGAAACAGGGGGACCTACGAGCAGTACTTC. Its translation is CASSRNRGTYEQYF.

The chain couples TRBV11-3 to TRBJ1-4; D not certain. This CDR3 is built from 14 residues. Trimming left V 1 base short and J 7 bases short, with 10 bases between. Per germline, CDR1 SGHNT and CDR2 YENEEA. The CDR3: CASSLGWPPEKLFF. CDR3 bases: TGTGCCAGCAGCTTAGGGTGGCCGCCTGAAAAACTGTTTTTT.

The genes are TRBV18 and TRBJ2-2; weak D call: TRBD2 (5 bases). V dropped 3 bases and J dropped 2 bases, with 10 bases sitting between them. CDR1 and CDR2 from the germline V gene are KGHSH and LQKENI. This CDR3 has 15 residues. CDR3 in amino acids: CASSPPDLNTGELFF. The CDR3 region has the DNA TGTGCCAGCTCACCTCCGGACTTAAACACCGGGGAGCTGTTTTTT.

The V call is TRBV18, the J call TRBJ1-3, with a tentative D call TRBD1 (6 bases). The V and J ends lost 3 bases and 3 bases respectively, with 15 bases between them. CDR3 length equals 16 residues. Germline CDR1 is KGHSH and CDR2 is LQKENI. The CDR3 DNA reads TGTGCCAGCTCACCTCCAAACAGGGCGGTTGGAAACACCATATATTTT. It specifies CASSPPNRAVGNTIYF. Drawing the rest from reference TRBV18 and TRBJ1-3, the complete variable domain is NAGVMQNPRHLVRRRGQEARLRCSPMKGHSHVYWYRQLPEEGLKFMVYLQKENIIDESGMPKERFSAEFPKEGPSILRIQQVVRGDSAAYFCASSPPNRAVGNTIYFGEGSWLTVV.

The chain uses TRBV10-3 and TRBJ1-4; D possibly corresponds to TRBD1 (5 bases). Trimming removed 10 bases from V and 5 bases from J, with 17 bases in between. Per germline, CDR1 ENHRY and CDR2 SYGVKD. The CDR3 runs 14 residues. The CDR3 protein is CATRSQGLNEKLFF. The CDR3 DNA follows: TGTGCCACCCGAAGTCAGGGATTAAATGAAAAACTGTTTTTT.

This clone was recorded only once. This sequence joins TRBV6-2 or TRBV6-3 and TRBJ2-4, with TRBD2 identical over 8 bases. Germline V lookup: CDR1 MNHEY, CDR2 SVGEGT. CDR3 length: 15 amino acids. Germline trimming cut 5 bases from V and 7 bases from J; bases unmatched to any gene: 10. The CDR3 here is CASSGGVAGKNIQYF. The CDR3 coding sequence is TGTGCCAGCAGTGGGGGGGTAGCGGGAAAGAACATTCAGTACTTC.

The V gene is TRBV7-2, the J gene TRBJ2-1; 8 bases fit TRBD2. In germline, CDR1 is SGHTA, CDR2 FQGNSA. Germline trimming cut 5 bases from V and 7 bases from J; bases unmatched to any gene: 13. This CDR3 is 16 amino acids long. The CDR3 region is CASSQNRGGFGNEQFF. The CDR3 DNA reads TGTGCCAGCAGCCAAAATCGGGGGGGCTTTGGGAATGAGCAGTTCTTC.

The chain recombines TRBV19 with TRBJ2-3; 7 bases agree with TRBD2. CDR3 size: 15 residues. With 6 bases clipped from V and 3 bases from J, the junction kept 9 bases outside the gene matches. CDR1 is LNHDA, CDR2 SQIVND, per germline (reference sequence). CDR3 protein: CASSPWTSGTDTQYF. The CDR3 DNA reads TGTGCCAGTAGCCCCTGGACTAGTGGTACAGATACGCAGTATTTT.

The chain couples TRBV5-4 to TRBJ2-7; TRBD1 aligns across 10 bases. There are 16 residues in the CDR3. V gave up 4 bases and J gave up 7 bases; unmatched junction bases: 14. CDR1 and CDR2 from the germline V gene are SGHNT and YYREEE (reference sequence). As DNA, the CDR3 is TGTGCCAGCAGCATAAGCCGGGACAGGGGTATTTGGGAGCAGTACTTC. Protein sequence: CASSISRDRGIWEQYF.